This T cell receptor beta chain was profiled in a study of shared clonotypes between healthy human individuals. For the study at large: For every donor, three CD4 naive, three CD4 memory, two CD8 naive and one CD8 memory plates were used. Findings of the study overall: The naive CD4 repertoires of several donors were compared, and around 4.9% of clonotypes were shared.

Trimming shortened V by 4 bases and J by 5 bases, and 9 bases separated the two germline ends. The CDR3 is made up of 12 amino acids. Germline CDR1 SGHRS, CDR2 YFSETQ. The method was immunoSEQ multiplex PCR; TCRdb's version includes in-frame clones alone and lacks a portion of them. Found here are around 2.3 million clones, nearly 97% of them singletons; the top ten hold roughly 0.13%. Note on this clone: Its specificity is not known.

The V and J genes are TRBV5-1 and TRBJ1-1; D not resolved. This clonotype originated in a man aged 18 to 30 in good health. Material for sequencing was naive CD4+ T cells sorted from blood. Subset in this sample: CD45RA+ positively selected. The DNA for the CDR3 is TGCGCCAGCAGCAATGAAAGGACTGAAGCTTTCTTT. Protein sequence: CASSNERTEAFF.